This TCR beta chain was captured by sequencing in a study of STAT5B mutations in CD4+ large granular lymphocyte leukemia. Study details: The CDR3 'QG' motif was associated with a particular HLA allele among healthy donors.

About this clone itself: The antigen is not known.

This table comes from immunoSEQ multiplex PCR, and its TCRdb copy is limited to in-frame clones, with some not included. The table has about 30,000 clones, approximately 71% seen once. Study results and caveats: Top patient clones used TRBV06 genes more often: 8/27 versus 2/35 in controls.

This CDR3 spans 12 amino acids. Germline V lookup: CDR1 SEHNR, CDR2 FQNEAQ (reference sequence). The ends were cut back, 7 bases at V and 2 bases at J, with 7 bases in the middle. The sequence was collected from a human donor in good health. Sequenced input: CD4+ T cells from blood buffy coats. The V gene is TRBV7-9, the J gene TRBJ2-3, with no clear D. Here the CDR3 reads CASTDLTDTQYF. The CDR3 nucleotides are TGTGCCAGCACGGACCTCACAGATACGCAGTATTTT.